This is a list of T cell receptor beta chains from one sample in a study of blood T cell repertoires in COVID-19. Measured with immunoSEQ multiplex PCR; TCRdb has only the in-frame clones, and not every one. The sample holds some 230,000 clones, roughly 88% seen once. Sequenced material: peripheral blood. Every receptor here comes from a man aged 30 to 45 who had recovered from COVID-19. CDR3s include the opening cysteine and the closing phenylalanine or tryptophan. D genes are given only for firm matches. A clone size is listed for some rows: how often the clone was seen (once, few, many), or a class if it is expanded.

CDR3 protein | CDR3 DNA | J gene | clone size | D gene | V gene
CASSLGLSGSTSGNTIYF | TGCGCCAGCAGCTTGGGGTTATCGGGGAGCACCTCTGGAAACACCATATATTTT | TRBJ1-3 | . | . | TRBV5-1
CASSLMRGKETQYF | TGTGCCAGCAGCTTAATGCGGGGGAAAGAGACCCAGTACTTC | TRBJ2-5 | . | TRBD2 | TRBV7-9
CASSGWDRGKETQYF | TGTGCCAGCAGCGGTTGGGACAGGGGCAAAGAGACCCAGTACTTC | TRBJ2-5 | . | TRBD1 | TRBV9
CASSGGLAGLNEQFF | TGTGCCAGCAGCGGCGGACTAGCGGGACTTAATGAGCAGTTCTTC | TRBJ2-1 | few | TRBD2 | TRBV5-4
CSASVGQGDQPQHF | TGCAGTGCTAGTGTCGGACAGGGTGATCAGCCCCAGCATTTT | TRBJ1-5 | . | TRBD1 | TRBV20-1
CASSRPGGNEQFF | TGTGCCAGTAGTAGACCCGGGGGCAATGAGCAGTTCTTC | TRBJ2-1 | . | . | TRBV19
CASTLADSYEQYF | TGTGCCAGCACCCTGGCGGACTCCTACGAGCAGTACTTC | TRBJ2-7 | . | . | TRBV2
CSVGRTGTVSGELFF | TGCAGCGTAGGAAGAACAGGGACAGTGAGCGGGGAGCTGTTTTTT | TRBJ2-2 | few | TRBD1 | TRBV29-1
CASSYAPGPEEAFF | TGTGCCAGCAGCTATGCGCCAGGGCCGGAAGAAGCTTTCTTT | TRBJ1-1 | . | . | TRBV5-4
CASSFGQGIYEQYF | TGTGCCAGCAGCTTCGGACAGGGGATCTACGAGCAGTACTTC | TRBJ2-7 | once | TRBD1 | TRBV7-2
CASSLQGANSGNTIYF | TGTGCCAGCAGCTTACAGGGGGCAAACTCTGGAAACACCATATATTTT | TRBJ1-3 | . | TRBD1 | TRBV7-2
CASSIGLARSDTQYF | TGTGCCAGTAGTATTGGTCTAGCGCGTTCAGATACGCAGTATTTT | TRBJ2-3 | . | . | TRBV19
CAWSVIGTSGGAWQYF | TGTGCCTGGAGTGTAATAGGGACTAGCGGGGGGGCCTGGCAGTACTTC | TRBJ2-7 | . | TRBD2 | TRBV30
CASSQSSGGGTEAFF | TGTGCCAGCAGCCAATCATCGGGGGGAGGGACTGAAGCTTTCTTT | TRBJ1-1 | . | . | TRBV16
CASMRNSFNEKLFF | TGTGCCAGCATGCGGAATAGTTTTAATGAAAAACTGTTTTTT | TRBJ1-4 | once | . | TRBV6-5
CASSFRRGRGMNTEAFF | TGTGCCAGCAGCTTCCGCAGGGGGCGAGGAATGAACACTGAAGCTTTCTTT | TRBJ1-1 | . | TRBD1 | TRBV7-2
CASSPGTSGDLYQETQYF | TGTGCCAGCTCGCCTGGGACTAGCGGGGACCTATACCAAGAGACCCAGTACTTC | TRBJ2-5 | few | TRBD2 | TRBV18
CASSRAAQGYEQYF | TGTGCCAGCAGTAGGGCAGCACAGGGCTACGAGCAGTACTTC | TRBJ2-7 | . | . | TRBV6-6
CASSPGLAGRQFF | TGTGCCAGCAGTCCGGGACTAGCGGGGAGGCAGTTCTTC | TRBJ2-1 | . | TRBD2 | TRBV27
CASSSWEAGELFF | TGTGCCAGCAGCAGTTGGGAGGCCGGGGAGCTGTTTTTT | TRBJ2-2 | . | . | TRBV12-3/TRBV12-4
CASSLAGGRTNTGELFF | TGCGCCAGCAGCTTGGCCGGAGGACGGACCAACACCGGGGAGCTGTTTTTT | TRBJ2-2 | . | . | TRBV5-1
CASRRTGTYEQYF | TGTGCCAGCAGGCGTACAGGGACCTACGAGCAGTACTTC | TRBJ2-7 | once | . | TRBV5-6
CASSDASGDLFF | TGCGCCAGCAGTGATGCTAGCGGGGATTTGTTCTTC | TRBJ2-1 | . | TRBD2 | TRBV10-1
CASSPPRIGGAEKLFF | TGTGCCAGCTCACCACCGAGGATAGGGGGCGCCGAAAAACTGTTTTTT | TRBJ1-4 | . | TRBD1 | TRBV18
CALEGASYEQYF | TGTGCATTGGAGGGCGCCTCCTACGAGCAGTACTTC | TRBJ2-7 | . | . | TRBV30
CASILGGQGDEAFF | TGTGCCAGTATTCTGGGGGGACAGGGGGATGAAGCTTTCTTT | TRBJ1-1 | . | TRBD1 | TRBV6-5
CASRGTGTGNTIYF | TGTGCCAGTAGGGGAACAGGGACTGGAAACACCATATATTTT | TRBJ1-3 | . | . | TRBV19
CASGGGAYTGELFF | TGTGCCAGCGGAGGGGGGGCTTATACCGGGGAGCTGTTTTTT | TRBJ2-2 | . | . | TRBV6-5
CASSLLRGDGGYTF | TGTGCCAGTAGCTTACTCAGGGGTGACGGTGGCTACACCTTC | TRBJ1-2 | . | . | TRBV19
CAISGQDSSGNTIYF | TGTGCCATCAGTGGACAGGATAGCTCTGGAAACACCATATATTTT | TRBJ1-3 | . | . | TRBV10-3
CASSLTQGLHGYTF | TGTGCCAGCAGCCTTACACAGGGACTACATGGCTACACCTTC | TRBJ1-2 | few | . | TRBV11-2
CASSPRQGRGDTEAFF | TGTGCCAGCAGCCCCCGACAGGGGCGAGGGGACACTGAAGCTTTCTTT | TRBJ1-1 | . | TRBD1 | TRBV13